This TCR beta chain stems from a study of T-cell reconstitution after alpha-beta-depleted transplantation in children. The CDR3 totals 13 residues. V was trimmed by 0 bases and J by 4 bases, leaving 4 bases between them. The authors prepared the TCRbeta library with unique molecular identifiers. Via MiXCR, TCRdb re-called the PCR reads, giving one row per CDR3 protein. Of hundreds of thousands of distinct CDR3 sequences listed, about a sixth were seen once; the top ten hold 2.5% to 3.5%. The origin of this receptor is a human donor who donated a stem cell graft to a child with acute lymphoblastic leukemia. Sequencing used PBMCs from the stem cell graft donor, obtained from the stem cell graft. This chain connects TRBV12-3 or TRBV12-4 to TRBJ2-4, with D hard to call. The CDR3 loop is CASSLAGKNIQYF. As DNA, the CDR3 is TGTGCCAGCAGTTTAGCCGGGAAAAACATTCAGTACTTC.